The 16 T cell receptor beta chains below were found in one sample sequenced in a study of CD8+ T cells in alopecia areata. Following extraction, RNA underwent reverse transcription to cDNA, which served as the sequencing template. Generated by immunoSEQ multiplex PCR, the TCRdb table keeps only in-frame clones and is missing some. The sample yields about 91,000 clones, nearly 45% seen once. Sample: CD4+ T cells sorted from blood. These receptors came from a human donor with alopecia areata.

This clone has just a few counts. The V gene is TRBV5-1, the J gene TRBJ2-5; D is uncertain. This CDR3 has 11 amino acids. The germline CDR1 and CDR2 sequences are SGHRS and YFSETQ. V was pared by 2 bases and J by 6 bases, with 5 bases between. CDR3 protein: CASSFGQTQYF. For the CDR3, the DNA is TGCGCCAGCAGCTTCGGGCAGACCCAGTACTTC.

This clone was counted only a few times. This chain connects TRBV30 to TRBJ1-5; D call uncertain. Germline CDR1 reads GTSNPN; CDR2 reads SVGIG (reference sequence). The length of the CDR3 is 14 residues. Trimming pared 1 base from V and 2 bases from J, leaving 9 bases between. The CDR3 region is CAWSGTARNQPQHF. For the CDR3, the DNA is TGTGCCTGGAGTGGGACCGCACGCAATCAGCCCCAGCATTTT.

Comment on this clone: The sample contains more than one DNA sequence encoding this CDR3. The J gene is TRBJ2-3, the V gene TRBV5-1; no reliable D call. Germline V gene sequence: CDR1 SGHRS, CDR2 YFSETQ. This CDR3 comprises 14 residues. V was shortened by 0 bases and J by 2 bases, with 7 bases between the two germline ends. CDR3 sequence reads: CASSLAGNTDTQYF. As DNA, the CDR3 is TGCGCCAGCAGCTTGGCTGGGAACACAGATACGCAGTATTTT. The complete variable domain, with remaining parts taken from reference TRBV5-1 and TRBJ2-3, reads KAGVTQTPRYLIKTRGQQVTLSCSPISGHRSVSWYQQTPGQGLQFLFEYFSETQRNKGNFPGRFSGRQFSNSRSEMNVSTLELGDSALYLCASSLAGNTDTQYFGPGTRLTVL.

V is TRBV20-1 and J is TRBJ2-3; no definite D call. The germline gives CDR1 DFQATT, CDR2 SNEGSKA (reference sequence). V lost 6 bases and J 3 bases, leaving 4 bases between the germline ends. The CDR3 totals 10 residues. CDR3 loop: CSAATDTQYF. CDR3 DNA: TGCAGTGCCGCAACAGATACGCAGTATTTT.

V gene TRBV27 combines with J gene TRBJ2-6, with unresolved D. CDR1 MNHEY and CDR2 SMNVEV come from the germline V gene (reference sequence). The CDR3 spans 15 residues. The V end lost 5 bases, the J end lost 1 base, and 9 bases lay between the germline ends. CDR3 sequence: CASSRKGSGANVLTF. The CDR3 nucleotides are TGTGCCAGCAGTCGAAAGGGTTCTGGGGCCAACGTCCTGACTTTC.

This clone has only a few counts. The V gene is TRBV29-1, the J gene TRBJ2-7, with 7 bases matching TRBD2. The CDR3 spans 13 residues. V dropped 3 bases and J dropped 5; count of bases not matched to a gene: 7. Germline CDR1 SQVTM, CDR2 ANQGSEA. The CDR3 here is CSVEEGGSHEQYF. The CDR3, as DNA: TGCAGCGTTGAGGAGGGAGGGAGCCACGAGCAGTACTTC.

The chain carries TRBV4-2 and TRBJ2-5; a weak D match, TRBD2 (6 bases). The CDR3 loop spans 14 amino acids. Germline CDR1 and CDR2: LGHNA and YNFKEQ. The germline V and J ends were trimmed by 1 base and 3 bases, with 9 bases remaining between them. This chain's CDR3 is CASSQAAGKETQYF. CDR3 DNA: TGTGCCAGCAGCCAAGCGGCGGGGAAAGAGACCCAGTACTTC.

In DNA form, the CDR3 reads TGTGCCAGCAGCTTAGAACCGTACAACATTCAGTACTTC. Amino acid sequence: CASSLEPYNIQYF. The J gene is TRBJ2-4, the V gene TRBV11-3; no firm D call. The CDR3 is 13 residues long. The germline V gene encodes CDR1 SGHNT and CDR2 YENEEA. Deletions cut 0 bases from V and 7 bases from J, with 7 bases between.

The DNA for the CDR3 is TGCAGCGTGCTGACTAGCGGGAGTTACGAGCAGTACTTC. Protein sequence: CSVLTSGSYEQYF. The rearrangement links TRBV29-1 to TRBJ2-7; 12 bases line up with TRBD2. This CDR3 contains 13 residues. The germline V gene encodes CDR1 SQVTM and CDR2 ANQGSEA. Losses at the gene ends were 6 bases for V and 4 bases for J; bases not matched to a gene: 4.

The genes are TRBV28 and TRBJ2-3, with TRBD1 matching 7 bases. CDR1 and CDR2 (germline): MDHEN, SYDVKM. This CDR3 is built from 13 residues. V lost 7 bases to trimming and J lost 4 bases; unmatched junction nucleotides: 5. The CDR3 spells CASIVQGSDTQYF. CDR3 sequence (DNA): TGTGCCAGCATAGTACAGGGGTCAGATACGCAGTATTTT.

The chain is built from TRBV7-2 and TRBJ2-5; TRBD2 matches at 9 bases. Germline CDR1 reads SGHTA; CDR2 reads FQGNSA. The CDR3 has 16 amino acids. V lost 7 bases and J lost 5; bases outside the gene matches: 14. The CDR3 loop reads CASTLLGSGSGETQYF. The CDR3 bases are TGTGCCAGCACCCTGCTGGGTAGCGGGAGTGGGGAGACCCAGTACTTC.

The V gene is TRBV2, the J gene TRBJ1-5, with D unresolved. CDR3 length: 14 amino acids. V lost 8 bases to trimming and J lost 7 bases, with 18 bases between them. Germline values: CDR1 SNHLY, CDR2 FYNNEI. DNA for the CDR3: TGTGCCAGCCGACCAGGCCCTTTAGTGCAGCCCCAGCATTTT. It yields the protein CASRPGPLVQPQHF.

This clone has more than one count but fewer than ten. The CDR3 reads CASSLASTGQQPQHF. The CDR3 DNA reads as TGTGCCAGCAGCTTAGCCTCGACAGGGCAACAGCCCCAGCATTTT. V is TRBV7-2 and J is TRBJ1-5, with 7 nucleotides matching TRBD1. CDR1 is SGHTA, CDR2 FQGNSA, per germline. The CDR3 is made up of 15 amino acids. Trimming took 0 bases from V and 7 from J; bases not matched to a gene: 6. Based on the CDR3 plus reference TRBV7-2 and TRBJ1-5, the full variable domain is GAGVSQSPSNKVTEKGKDVELRCDPISGHTALYWYRQSLGQGLEFLIYFQGNSAPDKSGLPSDRFSAERTGGSVSTLTIQRTQQEDSAVYLCASSLASTGQQPQHFGDGTRLSIL.

The chain links TRBV29-1 to TRBJ2-3; D unclear. The CDR3 runs to 15 residues. V lost 0 bases and J lost 1, with 11 bases in between. Germline V gene data show CDR1 as SQVTM and CDR2 as ANQGSEA. Here the CDR3 reads CSVEERRPRTDTQYF. The CDR3 nucleotides are TGCAGCGTTGAAGAGAGGCGTCCCCGCACAGATACGCAGTATTTT.

This clone was detected a few times. The genes are TRBV29-1 and TRBJ2-1, with 7 positions matching TRBD2. This CDR3 has 12 amino acids. In germline, CDR1 is SQVTM, CDR2 ANQGSEA. Germline trimming cut 7 bases from V and 6 bases from J; bases unmatched to any gene: 6. CDR3 in DNA: TGCAGCGACCAGCGGGACCGCAATGAGCAGTTCTTC. Residues: CSDQRDRNEQFF.

This clone was detected only a few times. This rearrangement joins TRBV4-1 to TRBJ2-1, with 9 nucleotides matching TRBD2. J was trimmed by 5 bases and V by 1 base; bases with no gene match: 6. Germline CDR1 is MGHRA and CDR2 is YSYEKL. The CDR3 contains 16 residues. CDR3 sequence reads: CASSQVRASGDNEQFF. The DNA of the CDR3 is TGCGCCAGCAGCCAAGTGCGCGCTAGCGGGGACAATGAGCAGTTCTTC.